A selection of T cell receptor beta chains follows, all from one sample in a study of blood T cells in healthy people across ages. TCRdb processed the 5' RACE reads anew with MiXCR; each CDR3 protein has one entry. The sample lists about 1.1 million distinct CDR3 sequences; around two fifths were seen once. Sequenced: blood. Receptors originate from a man between 18 and 29 years old in good health. CDR3s include the opening cysteine and the closing phenylalanine or tryptophan. A D gene is named only where the DNA matches it firmly. Clone size appears in some rows only: once, few, many, or a class for an expanded clone.

d_call	clone_size	j_call	v_call	cdr3_aa	cdr3_nt
-	few	TRBJ2-1	TRBV2	CASSGADNEQFF	TGTGCCAGCTCCGGGGCAGACAATGAGCAGTTCTTC
-	-	TRBJ1-5	TRBV29-1	CSVAWASNQPQHF	TGCAGCGTTGCCTGGGCCAGCAATCAGCCCCAGCATTTT
-	-	TRBJ2-1	TRBV24-1	CATSNSRGSSYNEQFF	TGTGCCACCTCAAACTCACGGGGGAGCTCCTACAATGAGCAGTTCTTC
-	-	TRBJ2-5	TRBV20-1	CSVTPVGGNQETQYF	TGCAGTGTCACACCCGTGGGGGGAAACCAAGAGACCCAGTACTTC
-	few	TRBJ1-4	TRBV25-1	CASSDRAPSEKLFF	TGTGCCAGCAGTGACAGGGCTCCCTCTGAAAAACTGTTTTTT
TRBD1	few	TRBJ1-1	TRBV10-3	CAIGAITGVTETFF	TGTGCCATCGGAGCAATCACAGGGGTCACTGAAACTTTCTTT
-	-	TRBJ2-2	TRBV6-1	CASSETWGAGELFF	TGTGCCAGCAGTGAAACCTGGGGTGCCGGGGAGCTGTTTTTT
TRBD1	-	TRBJ1-4	TRBV27	CASSLGPPRDRDREKLFF	TGTGCCAGCAGTTTGGGGCCCCCCCGGGACAGGGATCGGGAAAAACTGTTTTTT
TRBD2	many	TRBJ2-7	TRBV4-3	CASSPTSGDYEQYF	TGCGCCAGCAGTCCGACTAGCGGGGATTACGAGCAGTACTTC
TRBD1	-	TRBJ2-5	TRBV5-1	CASRNPDRGGNQETQYF	TGCGCCAGCAGAAACCCTGACAGGGGGGGGAACCAAGAGACCCAGTACTTC
-	-	TRBJ2-5	TRBV11-2	CASSLRSRGEETQYF	TGTGCCAGCAGCTTAAGAAGCAGGGGTGAAGAGACCCAGTACTTC
TRBD1	-	TRBJ1-5	TRBV19	CASSIGQGHQPQHF	TGTGCCAGTAGTATAGGACAGGGACATCAGCCCCAGCATTTT
-	-	TRBJ1-4	TRBV4-1	CASSLREVREKLFF	TGCGCCAGCAGCCTTCGGGAAGTAAGAGAAAAACTGTTTTTT
-	-	TRBJ2-4	TRBV4-3	CASSLELRAENIQYF	TGCGCCAGCAGCCTCGAACTCCGGGCGGAAAACATTCAGTACTTC
TRBD2	few	TRBJ2-3	TRBV7-6	CASSLGTSGGITDTQYF	TGTGCCAGCAGCTTAGGAACTAGCGGGGGGATCACAGATACGCAGTATTTT
-	-	TRBJ1-6	TRBV4-1	CASSQAPLEVTDNSPLHF	TGCGCCAGCAGCCAAGCCCCCTTGGAAGTCACAGATAATTCACCCCTCCACTTT
-	-	TRBJ2-2	TRBV5-1	CASSLLSDSNTGELFF	TGCGCCAGCAGCTTATTAAGTGACTCCAACACCGGGGAGCTGTTTTTT
-	once	TRBJ2-2	TRBV6-6	CASSYGNKEANTGELFF	TGTGCCAGCAGTTACGGGAATAAGGAGGCGAACACCGGGGAGCTGTTTTTT
TRBD2	few	TRBJ2-2	TRBV4-1	CASSQGLAGLNTGELFF	TGCGCCAGCAGCCAAGGACTAGCGGGGTTAAACACCGGGGAGCTGTTTTTT
-	-	TRBJ2-1	TRBV28	CAIRGGLVNEQFF	TGTGCCATCAGGGGGGGGTTAGTTAATGAGCAGTTCTTC
-	few	TRBJ1-2	TRBV7-2	CASSLINTYGYTF	TGTGCCAGCAGCTTAATAAACACCTATGGCTACACCTTC
-	-	TRBJ1-6	TRBV4-3	CASSQGGLFSSPLHF	TGCGCCAGCAGCCAGGGGGGGCTCTTCAGTTCACCCCTCCACTTT
TRBD1	few	TRBJ1-6	TRBV4-1	CASSQVRTGDNSPLHF	TGCGCCAGCAGCCAGGTCCGGACAGGGGATAATTCACCCCTCCACTTT
TRBD1	few	TRBJ1-2	TRBV27	CASSLSPTGGGHGYTF	TGTGCCAGCAGTTTATCGCCGACAGGGGGTGGACATGGCTACACCTTC
TRBD2	-	TRBJ2-7	TRBV7-2	CASSLRGGTSGDFYEQYF	TGTGCCAGCAGCTTAAGGGGGGGGACTAGCGGGGATTTCTACGAGCAGTACTTC
TRBD2	-	TRBJ2-5	TRBV20-1	CSAIRGDPQETQYF	TGCAGTGCTATTCGGGGGGACCCACAAGAGACCCAGTACTTC
-	few	TRBJ1-1	TRBV9	CASSVGDTQGTEAFF	TGTGCCAGCAGCGTAGGGGACACTCAGGGTACTGAAGCTTTCTTT
-	-	TRBJ2-5	TRBV12-3/TRBV12-4	CASSLLSRGRSGKTQYF	TGTGCCAGCAGTTTACTTTCCCGGGGGCGTTCGGGGAAGACCCAGTACTTC
-	-	TRBJ1-1	TRBV5-1	CASSVVGGDTEAFF	TGCGCCAGCAGCGTCGTAGGCGGTGACACTGAAGCTTTCTTT
-	-	TRBJ2-7	TRBV10-3	CAIRTIGIYEQYF	TGTGCCATCAGAACGATAGGCATATACGAGCAGTACTTC
-	few	TRBJ2-2	TRBV12-3/TRBV12-4	CASSFIPGELFF	TGTGCCAGCAGTTTCATACCCGGGGAGCTGTTTTTT
TRBD1	few	TRBJ2-2	TRBV5-1	CASSEGGANTGELFF	TGCGCCAGCAGTGAAGGGGGCGCGAACACCGGGGAGCTGTTTTTT
-	-	TRBJ1-6	TRBV6-1	CASSGKDSSYNSPLHF	TGTGCCAGCAGTGGGAAGGATAGCTCCTATAATTCACCCCTCCACTTT
TRBD2	-	TRBJ2-7	TRBV6-1	CASSEFSGGSYNEQYF	TGTGCCAGCAGTGAATTTAGCGGGGGGTCCTACAATGAGCAGTACTTC
TRBD1	-	TRBJ2-1	TRBV18	CASSPGTGFSYNEQFF	TGTGCCAGCTCACCGGGGACAGGATTCTCCTACAATGAGCAGTTCTTC
-	-	TRBJ2-7	TRBV9	CASSVGDTYNEQYF	TGTGCCAGCAGCGTGGGGGACACCTACAATGAGCAGTACTTC
-	few	TRBJ1-2	TRBV4-3	CASCQVGRGLYGYTF	TGCGCCAGCTGCCAAGTGGGGCGCGGGCTCTATGGCTACACCTTC
TRBD1	-	TRBJ2-7	TRBV4-2	CASSQDVGQGYDGQYF	TGTGCCAGCAGCCAAGATGTCGGACAGGGGTACGATGGGCAGTACTTC
-	few	TRBJ2-1	TRBV15	CATSRLANRNEQFF	TGTGCCACCAGCAGACTAGCGAACAGGAATGAGCAGTTCTTC